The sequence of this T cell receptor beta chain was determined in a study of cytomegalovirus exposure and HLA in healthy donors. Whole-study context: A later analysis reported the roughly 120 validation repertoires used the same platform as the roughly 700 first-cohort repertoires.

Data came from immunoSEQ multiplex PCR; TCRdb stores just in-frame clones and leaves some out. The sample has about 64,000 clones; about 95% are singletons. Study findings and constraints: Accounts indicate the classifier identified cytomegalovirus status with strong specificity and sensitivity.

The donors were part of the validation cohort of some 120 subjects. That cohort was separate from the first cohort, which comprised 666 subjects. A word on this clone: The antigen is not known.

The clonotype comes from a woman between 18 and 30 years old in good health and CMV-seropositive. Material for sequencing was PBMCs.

Written as DNA, the CDR3 is TGTGCCAGCAGCCTAGTCCCTACCTTCACCTACGAGCAGTACTTC. As protein: CASSLVPTFTYEQYF. The chain joins TRBV6-6 to TRBJ2-7; D gene uncertain. Trimming took 6 bases from V and 2 from J, leaving 17 bases between them. Germline CDR1 and CDR2: MNHNY and SVGAGI (reference sequence). CDR3 length: 15 residues.